The present T cell receptor (beta chain) was sequenced within a study of identifying expanded T cells in peripheral blood. This CDR3 region has 15 residues. J was trimmed by 7 bases and V by 0 bases; bases with no gene match: 7. Germline values: CDR1 SGHDT, CDR2 YYEEEE. Comments on this clone: What it binds is unknown.

During the collection period, no donor immune events like infections were recorded. Findings and limits, study-wide: Technical replicates showed approximately 1.2 changed clones; roughly two weeks 15 to 20; four weeks 19. Clone count variance between roughly two-week samples rose with total template count.

Sequencing was performed with immunoSEQ multiplex PCR; in TCRdb, only in-frame clones are kept and a portion is missing. Of some 75,000 clones in the sample, 85% to 90% are singletons; the top ten hold more than 3%. The rearrangement links TRBV5-6 to TRBJ2-5, with 9 bases aligning to TRBD2. Sequencing was carried out using blood. The TCR was taken from a person between 18 and 75 years old in good health. Here the CDR3 reads CASSLVASGDGTQYF. In DNA, the CDR3 is TGTGCCAGCAGCTTGGTAGCTAGCGGGGACGGGACCCAGTACTTC.